This T cell receptor beta chain emerged from a study of beta chain features in type 1 diabetes. Overall study results and limits: Compared to healthy donors, patients appeared to have naive, central memory and Treg TCRB repertoires that were more alike.

Blood was drawn once from each donor into heparinised tubes. The draws averaged about 120 mL. Concerning this clone: Its antigen is undetermined.

The entirety of the isolated RNA underwent reverse transcription, so expressed TCRB transcripts were sequenced. Measured with immunoSEQ multiplex PCR; TCRdb has only the in-frame clones, and not every one. The repertoire has hundreds of thousands of clones, around a sixth of them found once; the top ten carry about 0.097%. The CDR3 extends over 18 amino acids. Germline V CDR1 and CDR2: MGHDK, SYGVNS. V lost 4 bases to trimming and J lost 7 bases; unmatched junction nucleotides: 18. The receptor comes from a man aged 18-30 years in good health. The sequencing sample was made of naive CD4+ T cells from blood. The chain joins TRBV25-1 to TRBJ1-2, with 10 nucleotides matching TRBD1. CDR3 sequence: CASSVPLGKTGGLSGYTF. In DNA, the CDR3 is TGTGCCAGCAGTGTTCCGCTTGGCAAGACAGGGGGCCTAAGTGGCTACACCTTC.